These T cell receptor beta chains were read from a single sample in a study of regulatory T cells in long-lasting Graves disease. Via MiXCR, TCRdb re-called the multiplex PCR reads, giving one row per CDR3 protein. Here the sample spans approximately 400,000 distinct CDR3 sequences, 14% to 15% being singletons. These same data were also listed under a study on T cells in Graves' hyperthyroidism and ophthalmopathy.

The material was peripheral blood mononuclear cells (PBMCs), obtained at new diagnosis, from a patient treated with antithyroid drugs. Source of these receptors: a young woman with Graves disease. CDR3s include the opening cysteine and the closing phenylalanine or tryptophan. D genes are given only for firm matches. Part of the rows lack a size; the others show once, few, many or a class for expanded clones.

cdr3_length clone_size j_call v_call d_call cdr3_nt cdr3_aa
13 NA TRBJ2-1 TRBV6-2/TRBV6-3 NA TGTGCCAGCAAGGAGGGTTCCTACAATGAGCAGTTCTTC CASKEGSYNEQFF
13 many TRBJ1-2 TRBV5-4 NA TGTGCCAGCAGCGTCGAGCATCCCGGCGGCTACACCTTC CASSVEHPGGYTF
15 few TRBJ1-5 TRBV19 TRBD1 TGTGCCAGCACCGAGGGGACAGGGTATAGTCAGCCCCAGCATTTT CASTEGTGYSQPQHF
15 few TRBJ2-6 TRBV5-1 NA TGCGCCAGCCAGGACAGCTACTCTGGGGCCAACGTCCTGACTTTC CASQDSYSGANVLTF
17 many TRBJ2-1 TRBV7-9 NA TGTGCCAGCAGCAGGGGTGGGATCTCAAGGTCGTACAATGAGCAGTTCTTC CASSRGGISRSYNEQFF
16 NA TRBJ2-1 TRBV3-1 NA TGTGCCAGCAGCCCGGGCAGGAGCCCCCCTAACAATGAGCAGTTCTTC CASSPGRSPPNNEQFF
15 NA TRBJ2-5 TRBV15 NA TGTGCCACCAGCAGAGATTATGAGGGGGTAAAGACCCAGTACTTC CATSRDYEGVKTQYF
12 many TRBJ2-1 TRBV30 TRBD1 TGTGCCTGGAGTAGGACAGGGGATGAGCAGTTCTTC CAWSRTGDEQFF
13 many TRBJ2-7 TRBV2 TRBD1 TGTGCCAGCAGTATAGACAGGGACTACGAGCAGTACTTC CASSIDRDYEQYF
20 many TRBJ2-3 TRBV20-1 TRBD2 TGCAGTGCCATCCGGGGCGCTGGCGGGACTAGCGGGAGCCTCACAGATACGCAGTATTTT CSAIRGAGGTSGSLTDTQYF
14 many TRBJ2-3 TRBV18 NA TGTGCCAGCTCACCCCCCAGCGCCACAGATACGCAGTATTTT CASSPPSATDTQYF
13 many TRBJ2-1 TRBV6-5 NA TGTGCCAGCAGTTTCGACTACTACAATGAGCAGTTCTTC CASSFDYYNEQFF
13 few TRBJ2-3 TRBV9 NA TGTGCCAGCAGCAGCTTCTACACAGATACGCAGTATTTT CASSSFYTDTQYF
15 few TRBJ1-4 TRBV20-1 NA TGCAGTGCCTCATCCCACGGGACGGGTGGTGAAAAACTGTTTTTT CSASSHGTGGEKLFF
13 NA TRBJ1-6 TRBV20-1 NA TGCAGTGCTCAGAACAGGGCTGGTTCACCCCTCCACTTT CSAQNRAGSPLHF
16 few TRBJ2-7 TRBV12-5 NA TGTGCTAGTGGTTTGGTCACCGGGCCCACTAACTACGAGCAGTACTTC CASGLVTGPTNYEQYF
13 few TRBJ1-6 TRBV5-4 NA TGTGCCATCAGGACAGAGTATAATTCACCCCTCCACTTT CAIRTEYNSPLHF
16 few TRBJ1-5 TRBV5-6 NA TGTGCCAGCAGCTTGGCTCCGTGGGGGGACAATCAGCCCCAGCATTTT CASSLAPWGDNQPQHF
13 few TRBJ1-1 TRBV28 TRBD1 TGTGCCAGCACGGGACAGATGAACACTGAAGCTTTCTTT CASTGQMNTEAFF
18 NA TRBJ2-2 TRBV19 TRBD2 TGTGCCAGTAGGATGGGACTAGCGGGAGGGAAGAACACCGGGGAGCTGTTTTTT CASRMGLAGGKNTGELFF
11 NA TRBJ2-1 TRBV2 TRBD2 TGTGCCAGCAGGTCCCCGGGACTAGAGTTCTTC CASRSPGLEFF
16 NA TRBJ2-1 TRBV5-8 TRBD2 TGTGCCGGGAGAGTAACCGGGACTAGCGGGAGAAATGAGCAGTTCTTC CAGRVTGTSGRNEQFF
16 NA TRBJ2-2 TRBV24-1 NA TGTGCCACCAGTGATCCCCTAAGCCGGGACACCGGGGAGCTGTTTTTT CATSDPLSRDTGELFF
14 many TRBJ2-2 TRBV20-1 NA TGCAGTGCCCTTGGACTACTAAACACCGGGGAGCTGTTTTTT CSALGLLNTGELFF
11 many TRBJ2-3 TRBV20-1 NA TGCAGTGCTAGCCCCACAGATACGCAGTATTTT CSASPTDTQYF
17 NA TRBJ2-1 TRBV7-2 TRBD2 TGTGCCAGCAGGGATTCTAGCGGGAGGGCCCCCTACAATGAGCAGTTCTTC CASRDSSGRAPYNEQFF
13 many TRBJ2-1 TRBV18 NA TGTGCCAGCTCACCCTCCAGGGCCGCTGAGCAGTTCTTC CASSPSRAAEQFF
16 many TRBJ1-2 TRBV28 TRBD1 TGTGCCAGCAGCCTACCGAGGACAGGTAGAGATATTGGCTACACCTTC CASSLPRTGRDIGYTF
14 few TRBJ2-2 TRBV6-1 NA TGTGCCAGCACAGAACAGAAGAACACCGGGGAGCTGTTTTTT CASTEQKNTGELFF